These 14 T cell receptor beta chains originate from one sample sequenced in a study of shared clonotypes between healthy human individuals. This table comes from immunoSEQ multiplex PCR, and its TCRdb copy is limited to in-frame clones, with some not included. The repertoire consists of approximately 1,000,000 clones, with 77% occurring once and the leading ten covering about 0.89%. The sequenced sample was memory CD4+ T cells from PBMCs. Specified subset: CD45RA-negative fraction. The receptors derive from a man between 18 and 29 years old in good health. Some clones in this sample may be carry-over from other donors' samples.

This rearrangement joins TRBV7-9 to TRBJ2-5; 10 bases fit TRBD2. The CDR3 extends over 15 amino acids. CDR1 and CDR2 from the germline V gene are SEHNR and FQNEAQ (reference sequence). V was clipped by 6 bases and J by 1 base; unmatched bases: 5. The CDR3 region is CASRETSGPQETQYF. In DNA, the CDR3 is TGTGCCAGCAGGGAGACTAGCGGGCCCCAAGAGACCCAGTACTTC.

The V call is TRBV7-3, the J call TRBJ1-5; D call uncertain. CDR1 is SGHTA and CDR2 is FQGTGA in the germline V gene. Trimming shortened V by 5 bases and J by 1 base, and 15 bases separated the two germline ends. The length of the CDR3 is 16 residues. In DNA, the CDR3 is TGTGCCAGCAGCCCCGACGGCAGGCCGAGCAATCAGCCCCAGCATTTT. This translates into CASSPDGRPSNQPQHF.

CDR3 bases: TGTGCCAGCAGACCAACAGGGGGCTTCAATGAAAAACTGTTTTTT. Encoded protein: CASRPTGGFNEKLFF. The V call is TRBV27, the J call TRBJ1-4; 9 nucleotides agree with TRBD1. V dropped 6 bases and J dropped 5; count of bases not matched to a gene: 7. In germline, CDR1 is MNHEY, CDR2 SMNVEV (reference sequence). The CDR3 totals 15 residues.

The DNA for the CDR3 is TGTGCCCGCGGGGGTAGAGGAGAAGAGACCCAGTACTTC. It is translated as CARGGRGEETQYF. The chain joins TRBV30 to TRBJ2-5; 7 nucleotides align to TRBD2. From germline, CDR1 is GTSNPN and CDR2 SVGIG (reference sequence). After removal of 8 bases from V and 3 bases from J, the junction contained 9 bases not matched to a gene. The CDR3 is 13 amino acids.

The CDR3, as DNA: TGTGCCAGCTTACCTAACGGAGGAAGCACAGATACGCAGTATTTT. It codes for CASLPNGGSTDTQYF. This chain links TRBV18 with TRBJ2-3; D is perhaps TRBD2 (5 bases). Trimming stripped 7 bases from V and 0 bases from J, with 14 bases between. The CDR3 totals 15 residues. Germline V gives CDR1 KGHSH, CDR2 LQKENI.

The chain combines TRBV11-2 with TRBJ2-1; 9 bases fit TRBD2. This CDR3 has 14 amino acids. CDR1 is SGHAT, CDR2 FQNNGV, per germline. With V trimmed by 5 bases and J by 7 bases, 6 bases remained unmatched. DNA for the CDR3: TGTGCCAGCAGCATAGCGGGAGTATTGAATGAGCAGTTCTTC. It translates to CASSIAGVLNEQFF.

The chain is built from TRBV19 and TRBJ2-1; weak D call: TRBD2 (6 bases). Germline CDR1 LNHDA, CDR2 SQIVND (reference sequence). V was clipped by 4 bases and J by 1 base, with 26 bases between them. The CDR3 covers 20 residues. CDR3 sequence (DNA): TGTGCCAGTAGTACGCGAAGAAAGTACCAAGCGGGTGATTCCTACAATGAGCAGTTCTTC. Encoded protein: CASSTRRKYQAGDSYNEQFF.

The chain is built from TRBV5-4 and TRBJ2-1, with TRBD2 identical over 8 bases. This CDR3 region has 17 residues. The V gene end was trimmed by 0 bases and the J gene end by 0 bases; junction bases not matched to a gene: 5. Germline values: CDR1 SGHNT, CDR2 YYREEE (reference sequence). CDR3 in amino acids: CASSLGGSGISYNEQFF. The CDR3 nucleotides are TGTGCCAGCAGCTTGGGTGGTAGCGGGATCTCCTACAATGAGCAGTTCTTC.

With regard to this clone: Other DNA variants within this sample encode the same CDR3. The chain recombines TRBV5-1 with TRBJ2-5; no clear D. V was pared by 2 bases and J by 2 bases, with 13 bases between. Germline CDR1 reads SGHRS; CDR2 reads YFSETQ. The CDR3 contains 15 residues. CDR3 nucleotides: TGCGCCAGCAGCTTCCCGACGGGCCCGCAAGAGACCCAGTACTTC. This codes for CASSFPTGPQETQYF. Full variable domain (remainder filled in from reference TRBV5-1 and TRBJ2-5): KAGVTQTPRYLIKTRGQQVTLSCSPISGHRSVSWYQQTPGQGLQFLFEYFSETQRNKGNFPGRFSGRQFSNSRSEMNVSTLELGDSALYLCASSFPTGPQETQYFGPGTRLLVL.

The chain couples TRBV14 to TRBJ2-2; 7 bases line up with TRBD2. There are 15 residues in the CDR3. Trimming at V came to 3 bases and at J to 5 bases, leaving 6 bases not matched to a gene. Germline CDR1 reads SGHDN; CDR2 reads FVKESK. CDR3 coding DNA: TGTGCCAGCAGCCAGGCGGGAGTATGGACCGGGGAGCTGTTTTTT. Translation: CASSQAGVWTGELFF.

V usage is TRBV30 and J usage is TRBJ1-1, with D unresolved. CDR1 and CDR2 (germline): GTSNPN, SVGIG (reference sequence). This CDR3 is 11 amino acids long. The germline V and J ends were trimmed by 4 bases and 3 bases, with 6 bases remaining between them. The DNA for the CDR3 is TGTGCCTGGAAATATTACACTGAAGCTTTCTTT. Translating it yields CAWKYYTEAFF.

The V and J genes are TRBV6-5 and TRBJ1-1, with D possibly matching TRBD1 (5 bases). CDR1 and CDR2 (germline): MNHEY, SVGAGI. V was cut by 5 bases and J by 6 bases, with 13 bases left in between. CDR3 size: 13 residues. This CDR3 is CASSRNRGSEAFF. The CDR3 region has the DNA TGTGCCAGCAGTCGAAACCGGGGGTCTGAAGCTTTCTTT.

J is TRBJ2-3 and V is TRBV30; TRBD2 might be the D (6 bases). With 3 bases removed from V and 8 bases from J, the gap between germline ends came to 12 bases. Germline CDR1 reads GTSNPN; CDR2 reads SVGIG (reference sequence). The CDR3 has 12 residues. The CDR3 nucleotides are TGTGCCTGGAGCCGCCTGGGGGGTACGCAGTATTTT. Residues: CAWSRLGGTQYF.

The chain couples TRBV5-1 to TRBJ2-3, with D unresolved. Trimming took off 5 bases at V and 0 bases at J, with 13 bases between the two ends. CDR3 length equals 15 residues. Germline V lookup: CDR1 SGHRS, CDR2 YFSETQ. The CDR3 loop is CASSFVGASTDTQYF. The CDR3 DNA is TGCGCCAGCAGTTTCGTTGGAGCGAGCACAGATACGCAGTATTTT.